This T cell receptor (beta chain) originates from a study of OX40 agonist ivuxolimab in advanced cancers. General notes on the study: Ivuxolimab was a fully human IgG2 agonistic monoclonal antibody targeting the costimulatory receptor OX40 (CD134). In the dose-escalation cohort, 82.7% of patients were male, and the mean age was about 55 years, with a range of 23 to 79. The monotherapy dose-escalation portion (N of about 49 patients) of the phase I ivuxolimab trial is reported in the paper. The point of sequencing TCRbeta in the periphery was to test whether ivuxolimab changed TCR sequence diversity and drove clonal T-cell expansion. Intravenous ivuxolimab was administered to patients every 2 weeks at six dose levels: 0.01, 0.1, 0.3, 1.5, 3 and 10 mg/kg. Patients were allowed to have had prior anti-PD-1, anti-PD-L1 or anti-CTLA-4 therapy, and less than 45% of the dose-escalation patients had previously received checkpoint inhibitors. Among the approximately 54 dose-escalation patients, around 20 had hepatocellular carcinoma, 15 or so melanoma, 9 renal cell carcinoma and 9 head and neck cancer. Three dose-escalation patients achieved partial responses, one with hepatocellular carcinoma and two with cutaneous melanoma.

Patients with a history of autoimmune disease or receiving systemic immunosuppression were excluded from the trial. Peripheral blood for TCR sequencing was collected from all dose cohorts at baseline, on cycle 4 day 1, and on cycle 7 day 1. The samples were drawn from a first-in-human, open-label, multicenter phase I dose-escalation trial of ivuxolimab. Adults with locally advanced or metastatic melanoma, renal cell, hepatocellular, or head and neck squamous cell carcinoma were enrolled in the trial. Before TCR sequencing, CD4+ T cells and CD8+ T cells were sorted from peripheral blood as separate populations. As for this clone: Its target antigen remains unknown. Base quality data are lacking; no much larger clone is found one base away.

For sequencing of the TCRbeta CDR3 region, genomic DNA was extracted from the sorted cells. The immunoSEQ Assay was used to sequence the TCRbeta CDR3 regions. The table comes from immuneACCESS by way of TCRdb, which keeps in-frame sequences with V and J called. Part of the clones is missing from these tables; in studies checked, under half for an unresolved V gene and the rest for unknown reasons. The sample table lists roughly 48,000 clones, roughly nine tenths of them with a count of one. In total, the top ten clones hold 5.5% to 7% of the sample. From cysteine to phenylalanine, the CDR3 is 13 amino acids long. Left in the record is the CDR3 DNA by itself, 39 bases read in frame from the first base. The V and J ends are trimmed by 4 bases and 2 bases, leaving 11 bases between them. The CDR1 and CDR2 encoded by the germline V gene (reference sequence) are GTSNPN and SVGIG. What the research found in general, with its limitations: In the 0.1-3.0 mg/kg groups, partial responders had among the lowest normalized peripheral clonal expansion, particularly in CD8+ T cells. Low levels of normalized T-cell clonal expansion were also shown by some nonresponding patients. After ivuxolimab, expanded clones were on average more numerous among CD8+ T cells than among CD4+ T cells. The antigen specificity of the clonally expanded peripheral T cells was not determined. At doses of 0.1 to 3.0 mg/kg, clonal expansion of both CD4+ and CD8+ blood T cells was observed from baseline to week 6.

The starting material was CD4+ or CD8+ T cells sorted from blood, obtained in a trial of the OX40 agonist ivuxolimab. This sequence originates from an adult with an advanced solid tumor such as melanoma, head and neck, liver or kidney cancer. Recombination connected TRBV30 to TRBJ2-5; the D gene cannot be resolved reliably. The CDR3 is CAWTVAGQETQYF. The DNA reads as follows: TGTGCCTGGACTGTAGCCGGACAAGAGACCCAGTACTTC.